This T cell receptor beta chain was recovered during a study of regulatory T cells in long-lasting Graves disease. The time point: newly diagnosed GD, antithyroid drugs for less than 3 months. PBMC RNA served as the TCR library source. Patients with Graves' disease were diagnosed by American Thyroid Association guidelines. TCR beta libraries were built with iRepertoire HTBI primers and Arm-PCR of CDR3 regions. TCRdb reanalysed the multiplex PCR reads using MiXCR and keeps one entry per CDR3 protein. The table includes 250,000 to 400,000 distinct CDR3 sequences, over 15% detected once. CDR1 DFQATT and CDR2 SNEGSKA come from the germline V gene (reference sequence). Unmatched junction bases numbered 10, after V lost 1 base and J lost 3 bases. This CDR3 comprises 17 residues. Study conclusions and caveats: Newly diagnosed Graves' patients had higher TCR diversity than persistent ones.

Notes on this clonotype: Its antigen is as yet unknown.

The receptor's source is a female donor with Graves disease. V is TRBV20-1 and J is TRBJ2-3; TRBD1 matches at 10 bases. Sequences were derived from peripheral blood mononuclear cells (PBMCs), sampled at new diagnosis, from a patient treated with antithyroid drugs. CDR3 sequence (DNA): TGCAGTGCTAGAGTTCGGACAGGGGGAGGGGCGACAGATACGCAGTATTTT. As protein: CSARVRTGGGATDTQYF.